The T cell receptor (beta chain) described here comes from a study of OX40 agonist ivuxolimab in advanced cancers. Data came from immunoSEQ multiplex PCR; TCRdb stores just in-frame clones and leaves some out. This sample has around 50,000 clones, with 84% found just once. The CDR3 is 15 amino acids. Looked up from germline, CDR1 is SGHTA and CDR2 is FQGNSA. V gave up 3 bases and J gave up 3 bases, with 14 bases separating them. The TCR sequence derives from an adult with an advanced solid tumor such as melanoma, head and neck, liver or kidney cancer. The chain couples TRBV7-2 to TRBJ2-5; D possibly corresponds to TRBD2 (5 bases). Here the sequenced sample was CD4+ or CD8+ T cells sorted from blood, taken in a trial of the OX40 agonist ivuxolimab. The CDR3 DNA reads as TGTGCCAGCAGCTTGCCCTTTGCGGGCGAAGAGACCCAGTACTTC. Its protein product is CASSLPFAGEETQYF.